These T cell receptor beta chains were read from a single sample in a study of blood T cell repertoires in COVID-19. Measured with immunoSEQ multiplex PCR; TCRdb has only the in-frame clones, and not every one. The table shows a few hundred thousand clones, with nearly 90% occurring only once. Specimen: peripheral blood. The source of these receptors is a woman aged 55 to 70 with COVID-19, enrolled during active disease. CDR3s include the opening cysteine and the closing phenylalanine or tryptophan. D genes are given only for firm matches. The size field is filled for only some rows; it gives once, few, many or a size class.

TRBD2	once	TRBJ2-5	TRBV11-3	TGTGCCAGCAGCTTCGGTCTAGCGGGGCAAGAGACCCAGTACTTC	CASSFGLAGQETQYF
NA	NA	TRBJ1-2	TRBV5-1	TGCGCCAGCAGCCCAGAGGGAATGAGCTATGGCTACACCTTC	CASSPEGMSYGYTF
TRBD1	NA	TRBJ2-7	TRBV2	TGTGCCAGCGCAAGGATGGACAGGGGGTGGGAGCAGTACTTC	CASARMDRGWEQYF
NA	NA	TRBJ1-4	TRBV19	TGTGCCAGTAGTAAAAGCCCCAGGATACAAAATGAAAAACTGTTTTTT	CASSKSPRIQNEKLFF
TRBD2	NA	TRBJ2-1	TRBV20-1	TGCGGGAGCGGGGGCTACAATGAGCAGTTCTTC	CGSGGYNEQFF
NA	NA	TRBJ2-1	TRBV4-3	TGCGCCAGCAGCCAAGATTGGAACGGGAGACACAATGAGCAGTTCTTC	CASSQDWNGRHNEQFF
NA	NA	TRBJ2-7	TRBV27	TGTGCCAGCAGTTTACTTTTCAGGGGAAGCGGCTACGAGCAGTACTTC	CASSLLFRGSGYEQYF
NA	NA	TRBJ2-7	TRBV18	TGTGCCAGCTCACCTCCGAGCTCCTACGAGCAGTACTTC	CASSPPSSYEQYF
TRBD1	NA	TRBJ1-5	TRBV7-2	TGTGCCAGCACCCAGACAGGGGGCTTACAGCCCCAGCATTTT	CASTQTGGLQPQHF
TRBD1	NA	TRBJ2-2	TRBV27	TGTGCCAGCAGCCCCGGGACAGGGGTATCCGGGGAGCTGTTTTTT	CASSPGTGVSGELFF
TRBD1	NA	TRBJ1-1	TRBV5-1	TGCGCCAGCAGCTTGGAAGGGGGCTATGGCACTGAAGCTTTCTTT	CASSLEGGYGTEAFF
NA	NA	TRBJ2-3	TRBV11-1	TGTGCCAGCAGCTTACCGGAGGGAGCCGCAGATACGCAGTATTTT	CASSLPEGAADTQYF
NA	once	TRBJ1-1	TRBV5-1	TGCGCCAGTTATGGACAGAACACTGAAGCTTTCTTT	CASYGQNTEAFF
TRBD1	NA	TRBJ2-5	TRBV9	TGTGCCAGCAGCCCGGGGTCCGGACAGGTCGGGGAGACCCAGTACTTC	CASSPGSGQVGETQYF
NA	NA	TRBJ1-1	TRBV9	TGTGCCAGCAGCCAACAGGGTCAGTGGGACACTGAAGCTTTCTTT	CASSQQGQWDTEAFF
NA	NA	TRBJ1-3	TRBV9	TGTGCCAGCAGCGTGTCAGGGTCGCCCGGAAACACCATATATTTT	CASSVSGSPGNTIYF
TRBD1	NA	TRBJ1-1	TRBV7-2	TGTGCCAGCAGCTCGGACAGGGTTTCGCGCACTGAAGCTTTCTTT	CASSSDRVSRTEAFF
NA	NA	TRBJ2-5	TRBV11-3	TGTGCCAGCAGCTCAGGACAGCAAGAGACCCAGTACTTC	CASSSGQQETQYF
NA	NA	TRBJ2-3	TRBV12-5	TGTGCTAGTGGAAGACTCCTGACTGGAGATACGCAGTATTTT	CASGRLLTGDTQYF
NA	NA	TRBJ2-1	TRBV27	TGTGCCAGCAGTTTAGCGCGTATGGTTAATGAGCAGTTCTTC	CASSLARMVNEQFF
TRBD1	NA	TRBJ1-1	TRBV6-5	TGTGCCAGCAGTTACTCGGGGACAGGGGTCGGGGTAGCTTTCTTT	CASSYSGTGVGVAFF
NA	NA	TRBJ2-1	TRBV7-8	TGTGCCAGCAGATCGACTGTAGTCTACAATGAGCAGTTCTTC	CASRSTVVYNEQFF
NA	NA	TRBJ1-6	TRBV2	TGTGCCAGTTCCAGGGGTCAATCGTCACCCCTCCACTTT	CASSRGQSSPLHF
NA	NA	TRBJ2-7	TRBV5-1	TGCGCCAGCAGCACTAGCCGAGACGAGCAGTACTTC	CASSTSRDEQYF
NA	NA	TRBJ2-2	TRBV11-3	TGTGCCAGCAGCCCGAGTCCGACGGGGATCGGGGAGCTGTTTTTT	CASSPSPTGIGELFF
NA	NA	TRBJ1-2	TRBV16	TGTGCCAGCAGCCCAAGTGCAGGGGTCTATGGCTACACCTTC	CASSPSAGVYGYTF
TRBD1	NA	TRBJ1-2	TRBV9	TGTGCCAGCAGCGTACGGGACAGTATGGGCTATGGCTACACCTTC	CASSVRDSMGYGYTF
NA	NA	TRBJ1-6	TRBV9	TGTGCCAGCAGCGTAGAAGGGGGAAATTCACCCCTCCACTTT	CASSVEGGNSPLHF
NA	NA	TRBJ2-3	TRBV15	TGTGCCACCAGCAGAGATCGACTTTACACAGATACGCAGTATTTT	CATSRDRLYTDTQYF
NA	NA	TRBJ2-5	TRBV6-2/TRBV6-3	TGTGCCAGCAGTTTGTCGACAGTGGTCGGGACCCAGTACTTC	CASSLSTVVGTQYF
NA	NA	TRBJ1-1	TRBV4-1	TGCGCCAGCAGCCAAGGGAGCGGATTGAACACTGAAGCTTTCTTT	CASSQGSGLNTEAFF
TRBD2	NA	TRBJ2-3	TRBV20-1	TGCAGTGCTAGTGTACTAGCGGGAAGCACAGATACGCAGTATTTT	CSASVLAGSTDTQYF
NA	NA	TRBJ1-2	TRBV29-1	TGCAGCGTTGACCGCAAGGGGCTCGGTAGCTATGGCTACACCTTC	CSVDRKGLGSYGYTF
NA	few	TRBJ1-3	TRBV5-5	TGTGCCAGCAGCTTGGTGAACACCAACTCTGGAAACACCATATATTTT	CASSLVNTNSGNTIYF
TRBD1	NA	TRBJ1-5	TRBV5-6	TGTGCCAGCAGCTTGCGGGCAGGGGGCGCGGGTGGCAATCAGCCCCAGCATTTT	CASSLRAGGAGGNQPQHF
TRBD2	NA	TRBJ2-7	TRBV7-3	TGTGCCAGCAGCTTATTCGGGGAGGGTGAGCAGTACTTC	CASSLFGEGEQYF
NA	NA	TRBJ2-3	TRBV27	TGTGCCAGCAGTCCTCTAGCTGCACCTTGGGCCACCAGCACAGATACGCAGTATTTT	CASSPLAAPWATSTDTQYF
NA	NA	TRBJ2-2	TRBV4-3	TGCGCCAGCAGCCAAGAAGTCCGGCAGGTTTTCACCGGGGAGCTGTTTTTT	CASSQEVRQVFTGELFF
NA	NA	TRBJ2-3	TRBV5-4	TGTGCCAGCAACCCCCAGGGGACCAACACAGATACGCAGTATTTT	CASNPQGTNTDTQYF
NA	NA	TRBJ2-2	TRBV2	TGTGCCAGCAGTTACACAATTAACACCGGGGAGCTGTTTTTT	CASSYTINTGELFF
NA	once	TRBJ2-7	TRBV14	TGTGCCAGCAGCCAGATACAGGGCTACGAGCAGTACTTC	CASSQIQGYEQYF
NA	NA	TRBJ1-2	TRBV19	TGTGCCAGTAGTATCTGGGCCGAACCCTTTGGCTACACCTTC	CASSIWAEPFGYTF
NA	NA	TRBJ2-2	TRBV29-1	TGCAGCGTTGGGACACAGAACACCGGGGAGCTGTTTTTT	CSVGTQNTGELFF
NA	few	TRBJ1-4	TRBV19	TGTGCCAGTAGGGATCAACTCGGGGTTGGTGGTGAAAAACTGTTTTTT	CASRDQLGVGGEKLFF
NA	NA	TRBJ2-4	TRBV7-2	TGTGCCAGCAGCCCTTCCTCTTGGGGGGGGACAAGGGACATTCAGTACTTC	CASSPSSWGGTRDIQYF
NA	NA	TRBJ2-1	TRBV7-3	TGTGCCAGCAGCTTAACCAACCGAAGAGGCACCTACAATGAGCAGTTCTTC	CASSLTNRRGTYNEQFF
NA	NA	TRBJ2-1	TRBV4-2	TGTGCCAGCAGCCTCGAATCGAGGACAGCCTCCTACAATGAGCAGTTCTTC	CASSLESRTASYNEQFF
TRBD2	NA	TRBJ2-3	TRBV10-3	TGTGCCACCGATAGCGGGGCTAGCACAGATACGCAGTATTTT	CATDSGASTDTQYF
TRBD2	NA	TRBJ2-1	TRBV7-2	TGTGCCAGCAGCTTAGGTGGACTAGCGGCTTCAGGGTCGCAGTTCTTC	CASSLGGLAASGSQFF
NA	once	TRBJ2-5	TRBV5-8	TGTGCCAGCAGCTTGGTCGGGACACTTGAAAGCCAGTACTTC	CASSLVGTLESQYF
TRBD1	NA	TRBJ2-4	TRBV6-5	TGTGCCAGCAGGGTAGGACAGGGTTGGGACATTCAGTACTTC	CASRVGQGWDIQYF
NA	NA	TRBJ2-7	TRBV14	TGTGCCAGCAGCCAGATACCGGGACACAGCTACGAGCAGTACTTC	CASSQIPGHSYEQYF
NA	NA	TRBJ2-1	TRBV7-9	TGTGCCAGCAGCTTAGGGGTAGGGGCGTATGAGCAGTTCTTC	CASSLGVGAYEQFF
NA	NA	TRBJ1-6	TRBV30	TGTGCCTGGAGAGGACAGATTTTATATAATTCACCCCTCCACTTT	CAWRGQILYNSPLHF